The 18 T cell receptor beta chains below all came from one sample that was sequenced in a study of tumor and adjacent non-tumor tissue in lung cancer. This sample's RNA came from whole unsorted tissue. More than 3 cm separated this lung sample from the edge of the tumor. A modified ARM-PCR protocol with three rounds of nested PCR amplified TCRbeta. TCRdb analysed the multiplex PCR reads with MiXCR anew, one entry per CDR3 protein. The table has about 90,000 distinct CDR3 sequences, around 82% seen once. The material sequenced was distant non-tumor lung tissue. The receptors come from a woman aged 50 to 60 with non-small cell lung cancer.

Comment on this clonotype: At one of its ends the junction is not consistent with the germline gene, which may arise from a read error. CDR3 loop: CDSIVQGAGAKVLTF. In nucleotides, the CDR3 is TGTGACAGCATTGTACAGGGGGCTGGGGCCAAGGTCCTGACTTTC. This chain connects TRBV6-1 to TRBJ2-6, with 9 bases identical to TRBD1. Germline V CDR1 and CDR2: MNHNS, SASEGT. The CDR3 has 15 amino acids.

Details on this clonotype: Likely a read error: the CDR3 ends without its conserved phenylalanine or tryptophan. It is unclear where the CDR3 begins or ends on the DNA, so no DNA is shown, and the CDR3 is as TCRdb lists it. The CDR3 loop reads CASNEAENTVELPS. The V and J genes are TRBV6-4 and TRBJ2-2; the table's D call, TRBD2, was not checked against the DNA. Termini included, the CDR3 measures 14 amino acids. Germline V CDR1 and CDR2: MRHNA, SNTAGT.

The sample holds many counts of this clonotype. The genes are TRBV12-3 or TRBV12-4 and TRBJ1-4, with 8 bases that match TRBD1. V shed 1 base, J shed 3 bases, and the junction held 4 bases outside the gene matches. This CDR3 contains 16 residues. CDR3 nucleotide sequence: TGTGCCAGCAGTTTAGGGGACAGGTGGGCTAATGAAAAACTGTTTTTT. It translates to CASSLGDRWANEKLFF.

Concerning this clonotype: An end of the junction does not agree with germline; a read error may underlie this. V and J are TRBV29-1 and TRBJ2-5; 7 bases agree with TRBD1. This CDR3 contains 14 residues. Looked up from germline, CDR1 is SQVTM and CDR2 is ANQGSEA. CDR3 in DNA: TGCAGCGTTGTAGGGGACAGTTCCCAAGAGGCCCATTACTTC. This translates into CSVVGDSSQEAHYF.

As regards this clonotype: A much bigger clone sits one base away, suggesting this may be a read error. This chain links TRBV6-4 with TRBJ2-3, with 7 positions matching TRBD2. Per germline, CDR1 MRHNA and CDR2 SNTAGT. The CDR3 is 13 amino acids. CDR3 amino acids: CASSGGSTDTHYF. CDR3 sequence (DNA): TGTGCCAGCAGTGGCGGGAGCACAGATACGCATTATTTT.

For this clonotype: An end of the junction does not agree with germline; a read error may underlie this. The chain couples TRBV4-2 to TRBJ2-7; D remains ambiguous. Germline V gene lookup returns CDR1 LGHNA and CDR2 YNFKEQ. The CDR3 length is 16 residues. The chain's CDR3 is CASSHAIETVPYERYF. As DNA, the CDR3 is TGTGCCAGCAGCCATGCAATAGAGACGGTCCCCTACGAGCGGTACTTC.

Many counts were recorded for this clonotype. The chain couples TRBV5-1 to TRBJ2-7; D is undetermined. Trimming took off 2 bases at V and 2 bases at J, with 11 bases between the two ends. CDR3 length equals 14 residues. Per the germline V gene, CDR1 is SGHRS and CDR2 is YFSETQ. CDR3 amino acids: CASSFGRSTYEQYF. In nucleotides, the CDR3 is TGCGCCAGCAGCTTTGGCCGGTCCACCTACGAGCAGTACTTC.

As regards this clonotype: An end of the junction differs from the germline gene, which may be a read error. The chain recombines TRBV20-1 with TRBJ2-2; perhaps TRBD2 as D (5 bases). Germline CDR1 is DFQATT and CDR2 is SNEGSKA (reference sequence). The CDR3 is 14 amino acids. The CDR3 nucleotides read TGCAGTGCTAGACTAGTGGGAGACACCGGGGAGCTGTTTTTC. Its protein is CSARLVGDTGELFF.

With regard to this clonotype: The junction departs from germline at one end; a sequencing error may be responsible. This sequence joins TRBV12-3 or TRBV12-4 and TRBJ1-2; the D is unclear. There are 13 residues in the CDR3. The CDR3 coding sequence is TGTGCCAGCCTGCCTAGGAGCCTCTATGGCTACTCTTTC. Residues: CASLPRSLYGYSF.

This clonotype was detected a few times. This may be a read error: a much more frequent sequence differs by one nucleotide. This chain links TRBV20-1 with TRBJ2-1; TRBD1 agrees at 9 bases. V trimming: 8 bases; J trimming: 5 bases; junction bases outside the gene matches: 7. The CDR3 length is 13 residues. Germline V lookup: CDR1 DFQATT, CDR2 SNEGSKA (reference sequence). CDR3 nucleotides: TGCAGTACTAACAGGGGGCGAGACAATGAGCAGTTCTTC. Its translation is CSTNRGRDNEQFF.

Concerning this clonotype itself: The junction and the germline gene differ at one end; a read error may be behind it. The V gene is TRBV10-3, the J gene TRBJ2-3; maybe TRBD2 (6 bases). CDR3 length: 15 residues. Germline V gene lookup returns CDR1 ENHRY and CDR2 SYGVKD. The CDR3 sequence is CVISEGTVGRDTQYF. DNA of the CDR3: TGTGTCATCAGTGAAGGAACAGTGGGGAGGGATACGCAGTATTTT.

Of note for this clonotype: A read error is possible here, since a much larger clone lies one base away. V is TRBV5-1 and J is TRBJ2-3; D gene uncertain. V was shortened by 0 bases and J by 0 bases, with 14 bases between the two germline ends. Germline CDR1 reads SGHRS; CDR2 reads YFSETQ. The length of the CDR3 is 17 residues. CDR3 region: CASSLAWPVTSTDTQYF. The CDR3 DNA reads TGCGCCAGCAGCTTGGCCTGGCCGGTTACTAGCACAGATACGCAGTATTTT.

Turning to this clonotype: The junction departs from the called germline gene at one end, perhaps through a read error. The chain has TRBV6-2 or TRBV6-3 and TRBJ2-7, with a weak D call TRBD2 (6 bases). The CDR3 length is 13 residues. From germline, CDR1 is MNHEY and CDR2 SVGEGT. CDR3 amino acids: CASGQRVSYEQYF. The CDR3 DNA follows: TGTGCCAGCGGCCAGCGGGTTTCCTACGAGCAGTATTTC.

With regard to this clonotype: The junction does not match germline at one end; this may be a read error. The CDR3 is CASSLPGDPGAFF. CDR3 bases: TGTGCCAGCAGCCTCCCAGGGGACCCTGGAGCTTTCTTC. The chain recombines TRBV5-4 with TRBJ1-1, with a possible D match to TRBD1 (6 bases). Germline V gene data show CDR1 as SGHNT and CDR2 as YYREEE (reference sequence). This CDR3 spans 13 amino acids. Supplemented by reference TRBV5-4 and TRBJ1-1, the full variable domain reads ETGVTQSPTHLIKTRGQQVTLRCSSQSGHNTVSWYQQALGQGPQFIFQYYREEENGRGNFPPRFSGLQFPNYSSELNVNALELDDSALYLCASSLPGDPGAFFGQGTRLTVV.

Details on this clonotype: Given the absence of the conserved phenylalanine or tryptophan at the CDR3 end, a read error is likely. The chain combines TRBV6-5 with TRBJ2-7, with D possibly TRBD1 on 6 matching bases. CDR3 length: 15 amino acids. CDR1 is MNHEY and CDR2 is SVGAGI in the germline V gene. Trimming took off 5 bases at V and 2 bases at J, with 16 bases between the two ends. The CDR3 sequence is CASSRPGTPPYEQYL. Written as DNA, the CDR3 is TGTGCCAGCAGTAGGCCCGGGACACCACCCTACGAGCAGTACCTC.

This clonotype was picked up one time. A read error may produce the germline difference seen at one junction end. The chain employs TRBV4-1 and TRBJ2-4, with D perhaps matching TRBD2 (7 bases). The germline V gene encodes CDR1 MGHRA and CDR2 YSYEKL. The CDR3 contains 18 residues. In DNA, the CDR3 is TGCGCCAGCAACCAAGAAGGGGGGGCAAGTAGCGCCAAAAACATTCAGTACTTC. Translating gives CASNQEGGASSAKNIQYF.

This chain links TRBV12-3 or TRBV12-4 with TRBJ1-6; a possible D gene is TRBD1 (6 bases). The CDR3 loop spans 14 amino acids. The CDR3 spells CACNSQGYNSPLHF. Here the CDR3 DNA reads TGTGCTTGCAATTCTCAGGGGTATAATTCACCCCTCCACTTT.

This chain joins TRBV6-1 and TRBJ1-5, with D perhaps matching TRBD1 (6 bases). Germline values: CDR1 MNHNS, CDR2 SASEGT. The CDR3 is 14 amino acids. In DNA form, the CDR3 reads TGTAACAGCAGGGGAAGGGGGAGCAATCAGCCCCAGCATTTT. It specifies CNSRGRGSNQPQHF.